The 4 T cell receptor beta chains below all came from one sample that was sequenced in a study of identical twins. Using its own MiXCR run on the 5' RACE reads, TCRdb lists one record per CDR3 protein. The sample holds about 330,000 distinct CDR3 sequences, roughly 12% seen once. These data also formed part of another study, on yellow fever vaccine responses in identical twins.

The sequencing sample was made of CD8+ T cells sorted from blood. These receptors were taken from a woman between 18 and 30 years old in good health.

The rearrangement uses TRBV20-1 and TRBJ2-7; 8 nucleotides line up with TRBD1. V lost 3 bases, J lost 3 bases, and 7 bases stayed unmatched. CDR3 size: 14 residues. The germline CDR1 and CDR2 sequences are DFQATT and SNEGSKA (reference sequence). The CDR3 protein is CSASVRTGIYEQYV. The CDR3 DNA reads as TGCAGTGCTAGCGTCAGGACAGGGATCTACGAGCAGTACGTC.

This chain connects TRBV5-8 to TRBJ1-2; tentative D call: TRBD1 (5 bases). This CDR3 spans 16 amino acids. V dropped 0 bases and J dropped 3 bases, with 15 bases sitting between them. Per germline, CDR1 SGHTS and CDR2 YDEGEE. CDR3 sequence (DNA): TGTGCCAGCAGCTTGGCCGCACAGGATTTTTACTATGGCTACACCTTC. It is translated as CASSLAAQDFYYGYTF.

This clonotype was observed at least ten times. CDR3 sequence reads: CASSQQITLEQFF. In nucleotides, the CDR3 is TGCGCCAGCAGCCAGCAAATTACGCTTGAGCAGTTCTTC. The chain recombines TRBV4-1 with TRBJ2-1; D uncertain. CDR3 length: 13 residues. The germline CDR1 and CDR2 sequences are MGHRA and YSYEKL. The V end lost 3 bases, the J end lost 9 bases, and 12 bases lay between the germline ends.

This clonotype was seen repeatedly, ten times or more. This chain joins TRBV6-5 and TRBJ1-5, with a possible D match to TRBD1 (5 bases). Germline CDR1 reads MNHEY; CDR2 reads SVGAGI. This CDR3 contains 11 residues. Trimming took 2 bases from V and 12 from J, leaving 8 bases between them. CDR3 coding DNA: TGTGCCAGCAGTTACGAGGGGTACCAGCATTTT. Translated: CASSYEGYQHF.